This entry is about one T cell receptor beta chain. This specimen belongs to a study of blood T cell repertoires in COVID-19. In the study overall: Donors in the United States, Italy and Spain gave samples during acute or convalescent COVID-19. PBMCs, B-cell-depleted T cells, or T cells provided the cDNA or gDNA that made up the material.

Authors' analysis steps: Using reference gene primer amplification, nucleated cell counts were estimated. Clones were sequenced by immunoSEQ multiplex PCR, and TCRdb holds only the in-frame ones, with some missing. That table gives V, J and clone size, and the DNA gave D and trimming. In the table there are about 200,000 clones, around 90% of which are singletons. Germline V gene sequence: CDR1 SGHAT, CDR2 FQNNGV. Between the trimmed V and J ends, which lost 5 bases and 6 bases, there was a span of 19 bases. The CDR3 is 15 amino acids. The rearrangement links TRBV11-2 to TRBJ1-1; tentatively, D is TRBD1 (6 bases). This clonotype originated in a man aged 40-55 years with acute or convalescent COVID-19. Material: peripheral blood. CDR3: CASSIDRLSPSEAFF. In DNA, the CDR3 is TGTGCCAGCAGCATCGACAGGCTCTCCCCCTCTGAAGCTTTCTTT.